Below are 27 T cell receptor beta chains sequenced from a single sample in a study of Graves' ophthalmopathy and Graves' hyperthyroidism. Amplification targeted the TCR beta CDR3 regions, with RNA transcripts as the source material. After a first-round RT-PCR with HTBI primers, a second-round multiplex PCR was run. TCRdb reprocessed the multiplex PCR reads via MiXCR and lists one record per CDR3 protein. Altogether roughly 220,000 distinct CDR3 sequences are present, 45% being singletons, with the ten largest covering less than 60%. Sequences were obtained from peripheral blood. These receptors came from an adult man with Graves' ophthalmopathy.

This chain connects TRBV7-8 to TRBJ2-7; 10 bases match TRBD2. The length of the CDR3 is 15 residues. V trimming: 1 base; J trimming: 6 bases; junction bases outside the gene matches: 6. Germline V gene data show CDR1 as SGHVS and CDR2 as FQNEAQ. In DNA form, the CDR3 reads TGTGCCAGCAGCTTAGTAGGTAGCGGGGGGAGCGAGCAGTACTTC. Amino acid sequence: CASSLVGSGGSEQYF.

In this sample, this clonotype turned up a few times. This chain uses TRBV7-8 with TRBJ1-3; D gene ambiguous. This CDR3 has 13 amino acids. Germline V gene data show CDR1 as SGHVS and CDR2 as FQNEAQ. Between the trimmed V and J ends, which lost 5 bases and 4 bases, there was a span of 9 bases. The CDR3 is CASSPQEGNTIYF. CDR3 nucleotides: TGTGCCAGCAGCCCGCAGGAGGGAAACACCATATATTTT.

This chain joins TRBV10-3 and TRBJ2-7; possibly TRBD2 for D (6 bases). V was cut by 6 bases and J by 2 bases, with 14 bases left in between. CDR3 length: 14 residues. Looked up from germline, CDR1 is ENHRY and CDR2 is SYGVKD. CDR3 protein: CAIRTGTETYEQYF. The CDR3 coding sequence is TGTGCCATCAGGACCGGGACTGAGACCTACGAGCAGTACTTC.

A word on this clonotype: This CDR3 fails to terminate in the conserved phenylalanine or tryptophan, so it likely reflects a read error. This sequence joins TRBV9 and TRBJ1-6, with TRBD1 identical over 7 bases. The CDR3 covers 15 residues. V shed 4 bases, J shed 5 bases, and the junction held 6 bases outside the gene matches. CDR1 and CDR2 (germline): SGDLS, YYNGEE. For the CDR3, the DNA is TGTGCCAGCAGCCAGACAGGGCCGAATAATTCACCCCTCCACCTT. Amino acid sequence: CASSQTGPNNSPLHL.

The J gene is TRBJ2-7, the V gene TRBV20-1; 10 bases are a match to TRBD2. V was clipped by 6 bases and J by 7 bases; unmatched bases: 12. This CDR3 has 14 residues. Germline V lookup: CDR1 DFQATT, CDR2 SNEGSKA (reference sequence). The CDR3 sequence is CSARPPGLAIEQYF. DNA for the CDR3: TGCAGTGCCCGGCCTCCGGGACTAGCGATTGAGCAGTACTTC.

This chain uses TRBV7-2 with TRBJ2-7; 7 bases line up with TRBD1. The germline CDR1 and CDR2 sequences are SGHTA and FQGNSA. V lost 5 bases, J lost 3 bases, and 7 bases stayed unmatched. The CDR3 spans 14 residues. Written as DNA, the CDR3 is TGTGCCAGCAGCGTCCAACAGGGGAGCTACGAGCAGTACTTC. Amino acids: CASSVQQGSYEQYF.

This clonotype has only a few counts. The rearrangement uses TRBV2 and TRBJ2-7, with 11 bases matching TRBD2. Germline V gene sequence: CDR1 SNHLY, CDR2 FYNNEI. The CDR3 contains 14 residues. With V trimmed by 6 bases and J by 3 bases, 4 bases remained unmatched. The CDR3 region has the DNA TGTGCCAGCAGGGATAGCGGGGGGGTCTACGAGCAGTACTTC. It yields the protein CASRDSGGVYEQYF.

The chain employs TRBV29-1 and TRBJ1-2, with D maybe TRBD1 (5 bases). Trimming left V 0 bases short and J 1 base short, with 9 bases between. The CDR3 is 14 residues long. Per the germline V gene, CDR1 is SQVTM and CDR2 is ANQGSEA. CDR3 nucleotides: TGCAGCGTTGAAGATGGGGGGAGTAACTATGGCTACACCTTC. Translated, it gives CSVEDGGSNYGYTF.

This clonotype was counted only a few times. The chain uses TRBV19 and TRBJ2-6, with D perhaps TRBD1 (5 bases). Looked up from germline, CDR1 is LNHDA and CDR2 is SQIVND (reference sequence). The CDR3 length is 15 residues. V dropped 1 base and J dropped 4 bases, with 8 bases sitting between them. The CDR3 DNA reads TGTGCCAGTAGTATAGTGGGGCCCGGGGCCAACGTCCTGACTTTC. Its protein product is CASSIVGPGANVLTF.

The gene calls are TRBV5-1 and TRBJ2-2, with D perhaps assigned TRBD1 or TRBD2 (5 bases each). The germline V gene has CDR1 SGHRS and CDR2 YFSETQ. This CDR3 spans 14 amino acids. With 6 bases removed from V and 4 bases from J, the gap between germline ends came to 13 bases. The CDR3 DNA follows: TGCGCCAGCAAAAGGGACGTCGTCACCGGGGAGCTGTTTTTT. Translation: CASKRDVVTGELFF. The full variable domain, with the rest looked up from reference TRBV5-1 and TRBJ2-2, is KAGVTQTPRYLIKTRGQQVTLSCSPISGHRSVSWYQQTPGQGLQFLFEYFSETQRNKGNFPGRFSGRQFSNSRSEMNVSTLELGDSALYLCASKRDVVTGELFFGEGSRLTVL.

The chain recombines TRBV19 with TRBJ2-6; D call uncertain. This CDR3 spans 14 amino acids. Germline assignment: CDR1 LNHDA and CDR2 SQIVND (reference sequence). The V and J ends lost 4 bases and 9 bases respectively, with 13 bases between them. CDR3 bases: TGTGCCAGTAGTACAGGAACCGCCCGCAACGTCCTGACTTTC. Residues: CASSTGTARNVLTF.

This chain joins TRBV27 and TRBJ1-1; TRBD1 matches 11 bases. The CDR3 runs to 15 residues. Per germline, CDR1 MNHEY and CDR2 SMNVEV (reference sequence). V shed 3 bases, J shed 4 bases, and the junction held 4 bases outside the gene matches. The CDR3 region has the DNA TGTGCCAGCAGTTTGGGACAGGGGGGCGTCACTGAAGCTTTCTTT. It specifies CASSLGQGGVTEAFF.

As for this clonotype: The junction differs from germline at one of its ends, possibly a read error. This rearrangement joins TRBV10-2 to TRBJ1-5, with 7 bases matching TRBD1. Germline V gene lookup returns CDR1 WSHSY and CDR2 SAAADI. The CDR3 extends over 16 amino acids. Here the CDR3 reads CASSSLQGNSNQPQHF. The CDR3 DNA reads TGTGCCAGCAGTTCCTTACAGGGGAATAGCAATCAGCCCCAGCATTTT.

The chain joins TRBV12-3 or TRBV12-4 to TRBJ2-7; D may be TRBD2 (6 bases). The germline V and J ends were trimmed by 6 bases and 9 bases, with 18 bases remaining between them. This CDR3 contains 13 residues. In DNA, the CDR3 is TGTGCCAGCAGCGGGGGACGCCGCTCCGGGCAGTACTTC. Its translation: CASSGGRRSGQYF.

V usage is TRBV13 and J usage is TRBJ2-2, with a tentative D call TRBD2 (7 bases). The CDR3 loop spans 18 amino acids. V lost 0 bases and J 5 bases, leaving 19 bases between the germline ends. Germline CDR1 is PRHDT and CDR2 is FYEKMQ (reference sequence). CDR3 nucleotides: TGTGCCAGCAGCTTAGGCCCCTTCAGGGGCGGGAGTACCGGGGAGCTGTTTTTT. It translates to CASSLGPFRGGSTGELFF.

The J gene is TRBJ2-5, the V gene TRBV4-1, with 7 positions matching TRBD2. V shed 0 bases, J shed 1 base, and the junction held 11 bases outside the gene matches. The CDR3 length is 18 residues. Per germline, CDR1 MGHRA and CDR2 YSYEKL. The CDR3 here is CASSQDSRSGDIQETQYF. The CDR3 bases are TGCGCCAGCAGCCAAGATTCGAGAAGCGGGGATATCCAAGAGACCCAGTACTTC.

The chain is built from TRBV5-1 and TRBJ1-1; possible D gene TRBD1, 6 bases. The ends were cut back, 2 bases at V and 5 bases at J, with 13 bases in the middle. This CDR3 is built from 14 residues. Germline CDR1 SGHRS, CDR2 YFSETQ. The CDR3 sequence: CASSFGGPRTEAFF. The CDR3 DNA follows: TGCGCCAGCAGCTTTGGGGGGCCGAGGACTGAAGCTTTCTTT.

The chain employs TRBV2 and TRBJ2-7; perhaps D is TRBD1 or TRBD2 (5 bases each). The CDR3 loop spans 14 amino acids. Per germline, CDR1 SNHLY and CDR2 FYNNEI. V lost 3 bases to trimming and J lost 3 bases, with 12 bases between them. CDR3 DNA sequence: TGTGCCAGCAGTGAGGTGGGACGGCTCTACGAGCAGTACTTC. This translates into CASSEVGRLYEQYF.

The chain uses TRBV29-1 and TRBJ2-2, with 7 positions matching TRBD1. The CDR3 is made up of 14 amino acids. V shed 7 bases, J shed 8 bases, and the junction held 13 bases outside the gene matches. CDR1 is SQVTM, CDR2 ANQGSEA, per germline. This chain's CDR3 is CSAAGAGGPGELFF. CDR3 sequence (DNA): TGCAGCGCCGCAGGGGCAGGGGGTCCAGGGGAGCTGTTTTTT.

This chain joins TRBV29-1 and TRBJ1-1, with D possibly TRBD1 on 6 matching bases. Germline loops: CDR1 SQVTM, CDR2 ANQGSEA. V lost 3 bases to trimming and J lost 7 bases, with 15 bases between them. The CDR3 has 13 residues. The CDR3 sequence: CSVEGGGYNEAFF. In DNA, the CDR3 is TGCAGCGTTGAGGGCGGGGGCTACAATGAAGCTTTCTTT.

The CDR3 nucleotides read TGCGCCAGCAGCGCCCGCGGGACGGAAATCTATGGCTACACCTTC. It translates to CASSARGTEIYGYTF. V and J are TRBV5-1 and TRBJ1-2; D is perhaps TRBD1 (5 bases). The CDR3 is made up of 15 amino acids. Germline V gene sequence: CDR1 SGHRS, CDR2 YFSETQ. Trimming pared 4 bases from V and 4 bases from J, leaving 17 bases between.

The V and J genes are TRBV9 and TRBJ1-2, with 8 bases lining up with TRBD1. V shed 2 bases, J shed 8 bases, and the junction held 8 bases outside the gene matches. The germline V gene has CDR1 SGDLS and CDR2 YYNGEE. The CDR3 spans 14 residues. CDR3 region: CASSVDRADNGYTF. CDR3 nucleotide sequence: TGTGCCAGCAGCGTGGACAGGGCGGATAACGGCTACACCTTC.

The chain combines TRBV24-1 with TRBJ1-2; 11 bases agree with TRBD1. Germline V gene data show CDR1 as KGHDR and CDR2 as SFDVKD. V dropped 1 base and J dropped 8; count of bases not matched to a gene: 5. This CDR3 contains 15 residues. CDR3 coding DNA: TGTGCCACCAGTGATTTTGGACAGGGGGCGGAAGGCTACACCTTC. Translating gives CATSDFGQGAEGYTF.

The chain joins TRBV6-6 to TRBJ1-2; D remains ambiguous. Germline lookup yields CDR1 MNHNY and CDR2 SVGAGI (reference sequence). There are 14 residues in the CDR3. V lost 5 bases, J lost 2 bases, and 12 bases lay in between. This chain's CDR3 is CASSDGSPNYGYTF. CDR3 bases: TGTGCCAGCAGTGATGGGTCCCCCAACTATGGCTACACCTTC.

The table lists this clonotype with many counts. The chain links TRBV25-1 to TRBJ2-1; D unclear. Germline-derived CDR1 and CDR2 are MGHDK and SYGVNS. The CDR3 consists of 12 residues. V dropped 6 bases and J dropped 10 bases, with 13 bases sitting between them. The CDR3 coding sequence is TGTGCCAGCAGCCCCACCCAGGACGAGCAGTTCTTC. The encoded protein is CASSPTQDEQFF.

The table lists this clonotype with a few counts. V is TRBV29-1 and J is TRBJ2-5; 7 bases align to TRBD2. Germline-derived CDR1 and CDR2 are SQVTM and ANQGSEA. The CDR3 covers 14 residues. The trim removed 2 bases at V and 1 base at J, leaving 4 bases unmatched. The CDR3 DNA sequence: TGCAGCGTTGAACGGGAGGCAGCCCAAGAGACCCAGTACTTC. Amino acid sequence: CSVEREAAQETQYF.

CDR3 sequence: CASDGGEETQYF. DNA for the CDR3: TGTGCCAGCGACGGGGGCGAAGAGACCCAGTACTTC. The rearrangement uses TRBV6-6 and TRBJ2-5; the D call may be TRBD1 or TRBD2 (6 bases each). The germline V gene has CDR1 MNHNY and CDR2 SVGAGI (reference sequence). Between the trimmed V and J ends, which lost 8 bases and 3 bases, there was a span of 10 bases. This CDR3 spans 12 amino acids.